The 28 T cell receptor beta chains listed next were all sequenced from one sample in a study of T cell responses to AZD1222 COVID-19 vaccine. The repertoire was sequenced with immunoSEQ multiplex PCR; TCRdb's copy has only in-frame clones and lacks some. The sample has around 95,000 clones; about 87% are singletons. Sequencing was performed on peripheral blood, taken on day 0 of MenACWY control vaccination. The receptors were gathered from an adult in good health.

In this sample, this clone turned up once. The chain couples TRBV5-1 to TRBJ1-2, with a tentative D call TRBD1 (6 bases). V dropped 3 bases and J dropped 6 bases, with 18 bases sitting between them. This CDR3 comprises 15 residues. In germline, CDR1 is SGHRS, CDR2 YFSETQ. In DNA form, the CDR3 reads TGCGCCAGCAGCTCCGTTCCGTCGGGGGCAGATGGCTACACCTTC. It translates to CASSSVPSGADGYTF.

The CDR3 DNA reads as TGTGCCAGCAGCCCACAGGGGAACTATGGCTACACCTTC. This sequence encodes CASSPQGNYGYTF. V is TRBV7-3 and J is TRBJ1-2, with 7 bases aligning to TRBD1. V gave up 5 bases and J gave up 2 bases; unmatched junction bases: 2. The CDR3 is 13 residues long. Looked up from germline, CDR1 is SGHTA and CDR2 is FQGTGA.

The chain employs TRBV27 and TRBJ2-2, with D perhaps TRBD1 (6 bases). This CDR3 contains 19 residues. Germline assignment: CDR1 MNHEY and CDR2 SMNVEV (reference sequence). The germline V and J ends were trimmed by 2 bases and 7 bases, with 26 bases remaining between them. In DNA form, the CDR3 reads TGTGCCAGCAGTTTAGACCTCGGGGCAGGGGTTAAGATTGGCGGGGAGCTGTTTTTT. Its translation: CASSLDLGAGVKIGGELFF.

The chain employs TRBV5-4 and TRBJ2-7, with D possibly TRBD2 on 6 matching bases. This CDR3 comprises 17 residues. Trimming pared 3 bases from V and 6 bases from J, leaving 25 bases between. The V gene's germline CDR1 is SGHNT and CDR2 YYREEE (reference sequence). The CDR3 here is CASSWVGDSGQGVEQYF. CDR3 nucleotides: TGTGCCAGCAGCTGGGTTGGGGACTCGGGGCAAGGGGTCGAGCAGTACTTC.

The chain uses TRBV20-1 and TRBJ2-3; no firm D call. Deletions cut 2 bases from V and 5 bases from J, with 5 bases between. Germline-derived CDR1 and CDR2 are DFQATT and SNEGSKA (reference sequence). This CDR3 has 11 amino acids. The CDR3 sequence is CSARPLDTQYF. The CDR3 DNA reads as TGCAGTGCTAGACCCTTAGATACGCAGTATTTT.

This chain uses TRBV11-2 with TRBJ2-7; TRBD1 aligns across 8 bases. V lost 5 bases and J lost 3; bases outside the gene matches: 3. The CDR3 consists of 13 residues. Germline values: CDR1 SGHAT, CDR2 FQNNGV. In DNA, the CDR3 is TGTGCCAGCAGCGTAGGACAGGGCTACGAGCAGTACTTC. Translated: CASSVGQGYEQYF.

This rearrangement joins TRBV12-3 or TRBV12-4 to TRBJ2-1, with D perhaps matching TRBD1 or TRBD2 (5 bases each). CDR3 length equals 13 residues. V lost 4 bases and J 3 bases, leaving 7 bases between the germline ends. CDR3 nucleotides: TGTGCCAGCAGTTGGGACCACTACAATGAGCAGTTCTTC. Amino acids: CASSWDHYNEQFF.

The V call is TRBV2, the J call TRBJ2-4; no definite D call. V lost 8 bases and J lost 2, with 13 bases in between. CDR1 SNHLY and CDR2 FYNNEI come from the germline V gene. The CDR3 covers 14 residues. The CDR3 sequence: CASVNPLTKNIQYF. The CDR3 coding sequence is TGTGCCAGCGTGAACCCTTTGACCAAAAACATTCAGTACTTC.

J is TRBJ2-5 and V is TRBV11-2; 7 bases are a match to TRBD2. The CDR3 totals 15 residues. V gave up 1 base and J gave up 5 bases; unmatched junction bases: 7. Germline V gene data show CDR1 as SGHAT and CDR2 as FQNNGV. The CDR3 protein is CASSLGGGEGETQYF. In DNA form, the CDR3 reads TGTGCCAGCAGCTTAGGAGGAGGGGAGGGGGAGACCCAGTACTTC.

The chain is built from TRBV9 and TRBJ2-7; no reliable D call. This CDR3 comprises 12 residues. Germline lookup yields CDR1 SGDLS and CDR2 YYNGEE. V was cut by 3 bases and J by 0 bases, with 4 bases left in between. The CDR3 reads CASSGPSYEQYF. The CDR3 DNA reads as TGTGCCAGCAGCGGCCCCTCCTACGAGCAGTACTTC.

The chain links TRBV2 to TRBJ1-5; tentatively, D is TRBD1 (6 bases). Per the germline V gene, CDR1 is SNHLY and CDR2 is FYNNEI. V was clipped by 3 bases and J by 1 base, with 13 bases between them. This CDR3 is 16 amino acids long. CDR3: CASSDYLGGSNQPQHF. CDR3 DNA sequence: TGTGCCAGCAGTGACTATTTAGGGGGGAGCAATCAGCCCCAGCATTTT.

V is TRBV19 and J is TRBJ2-1; the D gene could be TRBD1 or TRBD2 (5 bases each). The V end lost 5 bases, the J end lost 8 bases, and 19 bases lay between the germline ends. Germline lookup yields CDR1 LNHDA and CDR2 SQIVND (reference sequence). The CDR3 contains 15 residues. The CDR3 sequence is CASSDAGTVTDEQFF. The CDR3 DNA follows: TGTGCCAGTAGTGACGCCGGGACGGTGACGGATGAGCAGTTCTTC. The whole variable domain, remainder taken from reference TRBV19 and TRBJ2-1, is DGGITQSPKYLFRKEGQNVTLSCEQNLNHDAMYWYRQDPGQGLRLIYYSQIVNDFQKGDIAEGYSVSREKKESFPLTVTSAQKNPTAFYLCASSDAGTVTDEQFFGPGTRLTVL.

The rearrangement links TRBV7-2 to TRBJ1-3; no clear D. This CDR3 spans 15 amino acids. In germline, CDR1 is SGHTA, CDR2 FQGNSA. Trimming cost V 1 base and J 2 bases, with 9 bases left between them. CDR3 sequence reads: CASSLEAVAGNTIYF. For the CDR3, the DNA is TGTGCCAGCAGCTTAGAGGCGGTAGCTGGAAACACCATATATTTT.

This clone was seen more than once but under ten times. This sequence joins TRBV18 and TRBJ1-5; maybe TRBD1 (6 bases). V was clipped by 8 bases and J by 4 bases, with 12 bases between them. Germline values: CDR1 KGHSH, CDR2 LQKENI. The CDR3 covers 13 residues. The CDR3: CASTAGENQPQHF. In DNA, the CDR3 is TGTGCCAGCACGGCAGGGGAAAATCAGCCCCAGCATTTT.

The rearrangement links TRBV3-1 (or the pseudogene TRBV3-2) to TRBJ1-1; D perhaps matches TRBD1 (6 bases). V was pared by 1 base and J by 1 base, with 13 bases between. CDR3 length equals 16 residues. Germline loops: CDR1 LGHDT, CDR2 YNNKEL (reference sequence). As DNA, the CDR3 is TGTGCCAGCAGCCAAGGGAAGGGCAGGGGGAACACTGAAGCTTTCTTT. Translating gives CASSQGKGRGNTEAFF.

This sequence joins TRBV19 and TRBJ1-4; D may be TRBD1 (5 bases). The CDR3 totals 14 residues. Between the trimmed V and J ends, which lost 6 bases and 1 base, there was a span of 9 bases. Germline V gene data show CDR1 as LNHDA and CDR2 as SQIVND (reference sequence). CDR3 nucleotide sequence: TGTGCCAGTAGGCCCGGGGGAACTAATGAAAAACTGTTTTTT. Amino acid sequence: CASRPGGTNEKLFF.

The rearrangement uses TRBV6-5 and TRBJ1-6, with D possibly TRBD1 on 5 matching bases. This CDR3 contains 13 residues. V lost 7 bases and J 5 bases, leaving 9 bases between the germline ends. Germline V gene lookup returns CDR1 MNHEY and CDR2 SVGAGI. CDR3 bases: TGTGCCAGCACCCGACAGAATAATTCACCCCTCCACTTT. Its protein product is CASTRQNNSPLHF.

In its sample, this clone was seen a few times. This chain uses TRBV4-1 with TRBJ2-1; 7 bases line up with TRBD2. Germline assignment: CDR1 MGHRA and CDR2 YSYEKL. The J segment lost 1 base and the V segment lost 2 bases, leaving 5 bases of the junction unmatched. This CDR3 contains 16 residues. CDR3 coding DNA: TGCGCCAGCAGCCAACAACTAGCGACGTCCTACAATGAGCAGTTCTTC. Its translation is CASSQQLATSYNEQFF.

The genes are TRBV19 and TRBJ2-7, with TRBD2 as a possible D gene (6 bases). The V gene's germline CDR1 is LNHDA and CDR2 SQIVND (reference sequence). V lost 5 bases to trimming and J lost 0 bases, with 14 bases between them. CDR3 size: 15 residues. The CDR3 coding sequence is TGTGCCAGTAGTCCCGTTGGAGGGATCTCCTACGAGCAGTACTTC. Translated, it gives CASSPVGGISYEQYF.

The V and J genes are TRBV19 and TRBJ1-5; a weak D match, TRBD1 (6 bases). V was pared by 5 bases and J by 7 bases, with 12 bases between. The length of the CDR3 is 13 residues. CDR1 is LNHDA and CDR2 is SQIVND in the germline V gene (reference sequence). The CDR3 here is CASSRQGRQPQHF. In DNA, the CDR3 is TGTGCCAGTAGTCGGCAGGGGCGCCAGCCCCAGCATTTT. The variable domain in full, with the rest retrieved from reference TRBV19 and TRBJ1-5, is DGGITQSPKYLFRKEGQNVTLSCEQNLNHDAMYWYRQDPGQGLRLIYYSQIVNDFQKGDIAEGYSVSREKKESFPLTVTSAQKNPTAFYLCASSRQGRQPQHFGDGTRLSIL.

Note on this clone: The sample contains more than one DNA sequence encoding this CDR3. This chain connects TRBV7-3 to TRBJ2-3; 12 nucleotides line up with TRBD2. This CDR3 has 15 amino acids. V was pared by 4 bases and J by 3 bases, with 2 bases of the junction left unmatched. Germline V gene lookup returns CDR1 SGHTA and CDR2 FQGTGA. CDR3: CASSSGLAGTDTQYF. As DNA, the CDR3 is TGTGCCAGCAGCTCGGGACTAGCGGGTACAGATACGCAGTATTTT.

The chain recombines TRBV3-1 (or the pseudogene TRBV3-2) with TRBJ1-2, with a possible D match to TRBD1 (5 bases). Trimming removed 0 bases at V and 4 bases at J, with 9 bases between. The germline CDR1 and CDR2 sequences are LGHDT and YNNKEL (reference sequence). The CDR3 contains 14 residues. The CDR3 is CASSQERDGYGYTF. CDR3 bases: TGTGCCAGCAGCCAAGAGAGGGACGGCTATGGCTACACCTTC.

The chain uses TRBV6-5 and TRBJ1-1, with D perhaps TRBD1 (6 bases). Germline-derived CDR1 and CDR2 are MNHEY and SVGAGI. V lost 6 bases and J 0 bases, leaving 11 bases between the germline ends. There are 14 residues in the CDR3. The CDR3 region is CASSPGGLNTEAFF. In DNA form, the CDR3 reads TGTGCCAGCAGCCCGGGGGGGCTGAACACTGAAGCTTTCTTT.

V usage is TRBV7-9 and J usage is TRBJ1-2; D is uncertain. V lost 3 bases and J 3 bases, leaving 17 bases between the germline ends. This CDR3 region has 16 residues. The germline gives CDR1 SEHNR, CDR2 FQNEAQ (reference sequence). The CDR3 region has the DNA TGTGCCAGCAGCTTCGGCGTCTTCCCCGGCGACTATGGCTACACCTTC. Translating it yields CASSFGVFPGDYGYTF.

The V gene is TRBV5-8, the J gene TRBJ2-7; D not resolved. Trimming took off 0 bases at V and 6 bases at J, with 10 bases between the two ends. The CDR3 covers 13 residues. Germline CDR1 SGHTS, CDR2 YDEGEE. CDR3 DNA sequence: TGTGCCAGCAGCTTGGGAGCAGTTAGCGAGCAGTACTTC. This gives the protein CASSLGAVSEQYF.

The chain combines TRBV5-1 with TRBJ2-2; a possible D gene is TRBD1 (6 bases). CDR1 is SGHRS, CDR2 YFSETQ, per germline. Trimming removed 4 bases at V and 6 bases at J, with 16 bases between. The CDR3 length is 15 residues. The CDR3 nucleotides are TGCGCCAGCAGCCCCTTGGACAGCTTATCCGGGGAGCTGTTTTTT. Protein: CASSPLDSLSGELFF.

The chain uses TRBV29-1 and TRBJ1-1, with D unclear. V was shortened by 6 bases and J by 4 bases, with 12 bases between the two germline ends. CDR3 length equals 12 residues. Germline V gene sequence: CDR1 SQVTM, CDR2 ANQGSEA. CDR3: CSVRPGTTEAFF. CDR3 sequence (DNA): TGCAGCGTGCGTCCAGGAACCACTGAAGCTTTCTTT.

This clone turned up a few times. V gene TRBV7-2 combines with J gene TRBJ1-1, with no clear D. The CDR3 extends over 15 amino acids. Deletions cut 7 bases from V and 1 base from J, with 16 bases between. Germline lookup yields CDR1 SGHTA and CDR2 FQGNSA. The CDR3 loop reads CASIPRVGSNTEAFF. CDR3 in DNA: TGTGCCAGCATCCCTCGGGTGGGTTCGAACACTGAAGCTTTCTTT.